This T cell receptor (beta chain) stems from a study of T cell responses to AZD1222 COVID-19 vaccine. General study findings and limits: Donor demographics were predominantly white British with a female majority; clonal diversity may be underestimated.

Repertoires were generated with immunoSEQ multiplex PCR, while TCRdb's copy carries only in-frame clones and drops some. The sample has under 150,000 clones, 90% seen once; the top ten hold 1.5% to 2%. Germline V gene sequence: CDR1 SGHAT, CDR2 FQNNGV. This CDR3 is built from 12 residues. Trimming took off 3 bases at V and 12 bases at J, with 15 bases between the two ends. A remark on this clone: Its matching antigen is unknown.

Sequenced material: peripheral blood, taken 28 days after the second AZD1222 dose. This rearrangement joins TRBV11-2 to TRBJ2-7; weak D call: TRBD2 (7 bases). This TCR was sampled from an adult who received the AZD1222 COVID-19 vaccine. This chain's CDR3 is CASSLGLGGLYF. As DNA, the CDR3 is TGTGCCAGCAGCTTGGGTTTGGGGGGGCTGTACTTC.